This T cell receptor (beta chain) was captured by sequencing in a study of T cells in Graves' hyperthyroidism and ophthalmopathy. Study-level results: In the blood, most expanded thyroid clonotypes above 0.001 appeared as well.

The source material, RNA transcripts, was used to amplify TCR beta CDR3 regions. The HTBI primer set served for first-round RT-PCR of the TCR CDR3. TCRdb itself ran the multiplex PCR reads through MiXCR, one entry per CDR3 protein. The table shows roughly 400,000 distinct CDR3 sequences, with more than 12% occurring only once. It was uncontrolled infection, other autoimmune disease, pregnancy or lactation that excluded patients. Orbital computed tomography, thyroid ultrasound, serum thyroxine and TRAb, and clinical symptoms together informed the diagnoses. V was cut by 4 bases and J by 5 bases, with 20 bases left in between. Germline assignment: CDR1 SEHNR and CDR2 FQNEAQ (reference sequence). This CDR3 spans 16 amino acids. This clonotype was recorded many times. Its target is unknown.

This TCR came from a man aged 45-60 years with Graves' ophthalmopathy. The J gene is TRBJ1-2, the V gene TRBV7-9; D is unclear. The sequenced material came from blood. CDR3 sequence: CASSSTRAPGMYGYTF. CDR3 bases: TGTGCCAGCAGCTCCACCCGTGCACCGGGAATGTATGGCTACACCTTC.